The 16 T cell receptor beta chains below were found in one sample sequenced in a study of T cells in Graves' hyperthyroidism and ophthalmopathy. TCR beta CDR3 regions were amplified from RNA transcripts. The TCR CDR3 was amplified in a first-round RT-PCR using the HTBI primer set. From the multiplex PCR reads, TCRdb called clonotypes with MiXCR, one entry per CDR3 protein. Of around 300,000 distinct CDR3 sequences detected, roughly 15% appear once; the ten largest clones hold 30%. The sample comprised blood. These receptors were collected from a woman aged 45 to 65 with Graves' hyperthyroidism that later progressed to Graves' ophthalmopathy.

This clonotype has at least ten counts. This sequence joins TRBV20-1 and TRBJ2-7; D is possibly TRBD2 (6 bases). CDR3 length: 18 residues. The V and J ends lost 6 bases and 1 base respectively, with 28 bases between them. Germline V gene lookup returns CDR1 DFQATT and CDR2 SNEGSKA (reference sequence). CDR3 nucleotide sequence: TGCAGTGCCGGAAAGAGGTTGGCAGACTGGCGGGGTTCCTACGAGCAGTACTTC. Translating it yields CSAGKRLADWRGSYEQYF.

The genes are TRBV14 and TRBJ2-7; D not certain. Trimming left V 1 base short and J 6 bases short, with 19 bases between. There are 16 residues in the CDR3. The germline V gene encodes CDR1 SGHDN and CDR2 FVKESK. This CDR3 reads CASSQAGFRPSGEQYF. The CDR3 DNA reads TGTGCCAGCAGCCAAGCAGGTTTTCGTCCCTCGGGCGAGCAGTACTTC.

The sample holds many counts of this clonotype. The J gene is TRBJ2-7, the V gene TRBV3-1; the D gene is possibly TRBD2 (5 bases). This CDR3 region has 12 residues. The V gene lost 0 bases and the J gene lost 7 bases, with 7 bases spanning the gap. Germline loops: CDR1 LGHDT, CDR2 YNNKEL (reference sequence). The CDR3 spells CASSQDWEEQYF. CDR3 coding DNA: TGTGCCAGCAGCCAAGATTGGGAGGAGCAGTACTTC.

Remarks on this clonotype: Given a much more abundant clone one base away, this may be a read error. The chain couples TRBV12-3 or TRBV12-4 to TRBJ1-5, with 7 bases fitting TRBD1. The CDR3 consists of 14 residues. Trimming cost V 3 bases and J 9 bases; bases outside gene matches: 8. CDR3 protein: CASSFRGPWRPQHF. DNA for the CDR3: TGTGCCAGCAGTTTTAGGGGGCCGTGGCGGCCCCAGCATTTT.

This clonotype was seen repeatedly, ten times or more. This chain uses TRBV28 with TRBJ1-6; TRBD1 aligns across 7 bases. The germline CDR1 and CDR2 sequences are MDHEN and SYDVKM. The CDR3 is 14 residues long. The junction had 9 bases not matched to a gene; V was cut back by 6 bases and J by 10 bases. The chain's CDR3 is CASSYGTVESPLHF. The DNA of the CDR3 is TGTGCCAGCAGCTATGGGACAGTCGAATCACCCCTCCACTTT.

This clonotype was observed many times. The chain carries TRBV6-1 and TRBJ1-1, with a tentative D call TRBD1 (6 bases). This CDR3 spans 16 amino acids. Trimming cost V 3 bases and J 2 bases, with 16 bases left between them. Germline V gene sequence: CDR1 MNHNS, CDR2 SASEGT. CDR3 nucleotides: TGTGCCAGCAGTGACAGGGTAGGGGGATCTAACACTGAAGCTTTCTTT. Translated, it gives CASSDRVGGSNTEAFF.

The V gene is TRBV20-1, the J gene TRBJ1-5; TRBD1 is a possible D gene (6 bases). The CDR3 length is 17 residues. V lost 3 bases to trimming and J lost 5 bases, with 23 bases between them. Germline CDR1 is DFQATT and CDR2 is SNEGSKA (reference sequence). DNA for the CDR3: TGCAGTGCTAGTCGACGGGGGGCGTCGGTCCCCGATCAGCCCCAGCATTTT. Amino acids: CSASRRGASVPDQPQHF.

This clonotype was counted at least ten times. The J gene is TRBJ1-1, the V gene TRBV20-1, with no clear D. The CDR3 extends over 12 amino acids. Per germline, CDR1 DFQATT and CDR2 SNEGSKA (reference sequence). Between the trimmed V and J ends, which lost 3 bases and 1 base, there was a span of 6 bases. CDR3 amino acids: CSASNGNTEAFF. Written as DNA, the CDR3 is TGCAGTGCTAGTAATGGGAACACTGAAGCTTTCTTT.

The chain recombines TRBV5-4 with TRBJ1-6; no reliable D call. Trimming cost V 2 bases and J 10 bases, with 10 bases left between them. The CDR3 has 13 residues. In germline, CDR1 is SGHNT, CDR2 YYREEE (reference sequence). CDR3 in DNA: TGTGCCAGCAGCTTTTTCTCCGGCTCACCCCTCCACTTT. Translation gives CASSFFSGSPLHF. The variable domain in full, completed from reference TRBV5-4 and TRBJ1-6, reads ETGVTQSPTHLIKTRGQQVTLRCSSQSGHNTVSWYQQALGQGPQFIFQYYREEENGRGNFPPRFSGLQFPNYSSELNVNALELDDSALYLCASSFFSGSPLHFGNGTRLTVT.

This clonotype has a count of ten or more. The CDR3 loop is CSVLGVWGTDTQYF. The CDR3 bases are TGCAGCGTTCTTGGGGTATGGGGCACAGATACGCAGTATTTT. The chain recombines TRBV29-1 with TRBJ2-3, with D unclear. The ends were cut back, 5 bases at V and 1 base at J, with 13 bases in the middle. Germline values: CDR1 SQVTM, CDR2 ANQGSEA. The CDR3 extends over 14 amino acids.

This clonotype was seen ten or more times. This chain connects TRBV2 to TRBJ1-4; D might be TRBD1 (5 bases). Trimming removed 4 bases at V and 4 bases at J, with 13 bases between. CDR1 and CDR2 (germline): SNHLY, FYNNEI. The CDR3 is 15 residues long. CDR3 DNA: TGTGCCAGCAGTGGCCCCGGACACCTTAATGAAAAACTGTTTTTT. Translating gives CASSGPGHLNEKLFF.

The chain has TRBV3-1 and TRBJ2-3, with 12 nucleotides matching TRBD2. J was trimmed by 7 bases and V by 3 bases; bases with no gene match: 5. In germline, CDR1 is LGHDT, CDR2 YNNKEL (reference sequence). CDR3 length: 15 amino acids. The CDR3 nucleotides are TGTGCCAGCAGCCATCGGACTAGCGGGAAGAATACGCAGTATTTT. It codes for CASSHRTSGKNTQYF.

This clonotype came up many times. This sequence joins TRBV10-3 and TRBJ1-2; D is unresolved. Trimming removed 2 bases from V and 0 bases from J, with 16 bases in between. The CDR3 consists of 17 residues. Looked up from germline, CDR1 is ENHRY and CDR2 is SYGVKD. This chain's CDR3 is CAISERLLGPTNYGYTF. DNA for the CDR3: TGTGCCATCAGTGAGCGGTTGTTGGGTCCCACTAACTATGGCTACACCTTC.

This clonotype was observed many times. V gene TRBV7-9 combines with J gene TRBJ1-5; TRBD1 agrees at 7 bases. The V gene end was trimmed by 5 bases and the J gene end by 5 bases; junction bases not matched to a gene: 12. The CDR3 is 16 residues long. Germline V gene data show CDR1 as SEHNR and CDR2 as FQNEAQ (reference sequence). CDR3 region: CASSPTETGWHQPQHF. The CDR3 nucleotides read TGTGCCAGCAGCCCGACCGAGACAGGGTGGCATCAGCCCCAGCATTTT. Full variable domain (missing parts from reference TRBV7-9 and TRBJ1-5): DTGVSQNPRHKITKRGQNVTFRCDPISEHNRLYWYRQTLGQGPEFLTYFQNEAQLEKSRLLSDRFSAERPKGSFSTLEIQRTEQGDSAMYLCASSPTETGWHQPQHFGDGTRLSIL.

The chain recombines TRBV19 with TRBJ2-2; D ambiguous. The ends were cut back, 9 bases at V and 7 bases at J, with 12 bases in the middle. Germline V gene sequence: CDR1 LNHDA, CDR2 SQIVND (reference sequence). This CDR3 is 12 amino acids long. This CDR3 reads CASDDRDGELFF. CDR3 bases: TGTGCCAGCGACGATCGCGACGGGGAGCTGTTTTTT.

Of note for this clonotype: Given a much more abundant clone one base away, this may be a read error. The CDR3 nucleotides are TGTGCCAGCATCCTCTCGAGGGGGGCGCGGAGAACTAATGAAGAACTGTTTTTT. Its translation is CASILSRGARRTNEELFF. The chain uses TRBV28 and TRBJ1-4; D is perhaps TRBD1 (6 bases). The CDR3 has 18 residues. Germline-derived CDR1 and CDR2 are MDHEN and SYDVKM.